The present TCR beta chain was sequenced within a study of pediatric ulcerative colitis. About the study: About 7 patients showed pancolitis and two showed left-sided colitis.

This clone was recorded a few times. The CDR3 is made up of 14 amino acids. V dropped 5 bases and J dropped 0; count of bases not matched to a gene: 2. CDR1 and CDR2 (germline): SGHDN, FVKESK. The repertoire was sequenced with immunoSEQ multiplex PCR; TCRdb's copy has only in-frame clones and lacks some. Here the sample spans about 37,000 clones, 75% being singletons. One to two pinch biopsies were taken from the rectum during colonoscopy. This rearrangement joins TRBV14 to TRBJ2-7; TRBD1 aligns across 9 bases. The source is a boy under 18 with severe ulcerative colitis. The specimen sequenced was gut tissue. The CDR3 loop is CASSGTGYSYEQYF. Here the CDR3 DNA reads TGTGCCAGCAGCGGGACAGGGTACTCCTACGAGCAGTACTTC.